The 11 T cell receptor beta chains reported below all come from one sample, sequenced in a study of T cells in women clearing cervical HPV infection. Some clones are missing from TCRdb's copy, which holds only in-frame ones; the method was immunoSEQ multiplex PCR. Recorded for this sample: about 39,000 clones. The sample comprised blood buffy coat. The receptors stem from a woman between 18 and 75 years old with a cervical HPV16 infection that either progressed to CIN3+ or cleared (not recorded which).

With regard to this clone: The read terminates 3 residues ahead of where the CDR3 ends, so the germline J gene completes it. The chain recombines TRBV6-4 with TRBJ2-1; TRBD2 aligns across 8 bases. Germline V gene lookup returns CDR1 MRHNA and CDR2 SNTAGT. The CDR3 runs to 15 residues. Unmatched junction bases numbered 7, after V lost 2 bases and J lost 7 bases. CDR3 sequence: CASSDRAGGQNEQFF. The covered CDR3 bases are TGTGCCAGCAGTGACAGGGCGGGGGGTCAAAATGAG.

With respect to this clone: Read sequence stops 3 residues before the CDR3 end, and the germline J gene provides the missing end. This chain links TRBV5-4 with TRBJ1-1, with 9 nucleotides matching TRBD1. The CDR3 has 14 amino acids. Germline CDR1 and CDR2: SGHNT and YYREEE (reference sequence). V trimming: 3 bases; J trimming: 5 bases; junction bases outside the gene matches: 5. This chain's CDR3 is CASSSNRGPTEAFF. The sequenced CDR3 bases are TGTGCCAGCAGCTCGAACAGGGGGCCAACTGAA.

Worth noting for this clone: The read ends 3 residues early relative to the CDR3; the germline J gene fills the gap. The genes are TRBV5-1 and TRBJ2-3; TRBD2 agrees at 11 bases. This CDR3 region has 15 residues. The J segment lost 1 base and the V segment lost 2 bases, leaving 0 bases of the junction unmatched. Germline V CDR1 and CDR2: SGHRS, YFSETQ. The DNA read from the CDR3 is TGCGCCAGCAGCTTACTAGCGGGAGGCACAGATACG. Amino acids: CASSLLAGGTDT. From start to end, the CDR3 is CASSLLAGGTDTQYF.

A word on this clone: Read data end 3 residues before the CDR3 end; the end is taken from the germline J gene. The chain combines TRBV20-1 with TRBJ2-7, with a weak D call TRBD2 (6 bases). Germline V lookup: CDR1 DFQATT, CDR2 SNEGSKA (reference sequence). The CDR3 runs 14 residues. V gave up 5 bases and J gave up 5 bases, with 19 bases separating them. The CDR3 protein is CSAENRGAAHEQYF. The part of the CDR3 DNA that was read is TGCAGTGCTGAAAATCGCGGGGCGGCCCACGAG.

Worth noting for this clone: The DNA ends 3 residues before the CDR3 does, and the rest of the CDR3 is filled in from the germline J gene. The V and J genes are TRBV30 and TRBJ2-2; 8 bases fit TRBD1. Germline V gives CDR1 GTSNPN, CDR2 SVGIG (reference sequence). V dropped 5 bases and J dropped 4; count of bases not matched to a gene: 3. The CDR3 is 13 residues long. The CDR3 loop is CAWGTGGTGELFF. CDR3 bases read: TGTGCCTGGGGGACAGGAGGCACCGGGGAG.

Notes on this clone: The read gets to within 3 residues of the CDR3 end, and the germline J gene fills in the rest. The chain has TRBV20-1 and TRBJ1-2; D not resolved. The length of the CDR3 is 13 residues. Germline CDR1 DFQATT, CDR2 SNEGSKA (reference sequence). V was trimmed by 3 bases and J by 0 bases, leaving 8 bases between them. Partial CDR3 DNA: TGCAGTGCTAGGCGGGGAGCTAACTATGGC. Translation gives CSARRGANYG. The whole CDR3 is CSARRGANYGYTF.

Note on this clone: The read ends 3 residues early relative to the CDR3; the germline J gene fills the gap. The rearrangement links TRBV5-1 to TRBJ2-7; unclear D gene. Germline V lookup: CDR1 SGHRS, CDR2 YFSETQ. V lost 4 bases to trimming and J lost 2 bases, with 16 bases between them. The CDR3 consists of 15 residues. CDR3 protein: CASSPAQTQAYEQYF. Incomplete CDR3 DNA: TGCGCCAGCAGCCCCGCCCAGACCCAGGCCTACGAG.

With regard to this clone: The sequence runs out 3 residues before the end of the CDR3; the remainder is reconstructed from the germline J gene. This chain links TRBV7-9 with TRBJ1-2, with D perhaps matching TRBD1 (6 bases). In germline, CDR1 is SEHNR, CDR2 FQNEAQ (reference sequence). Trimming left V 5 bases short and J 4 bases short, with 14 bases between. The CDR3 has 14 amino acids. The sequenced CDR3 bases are TGTGCCAGCAGCGCCGGACAGCTAATCTATGGC. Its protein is CASSAGQLIYG. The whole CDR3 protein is CASSAGQLIYGYTF.

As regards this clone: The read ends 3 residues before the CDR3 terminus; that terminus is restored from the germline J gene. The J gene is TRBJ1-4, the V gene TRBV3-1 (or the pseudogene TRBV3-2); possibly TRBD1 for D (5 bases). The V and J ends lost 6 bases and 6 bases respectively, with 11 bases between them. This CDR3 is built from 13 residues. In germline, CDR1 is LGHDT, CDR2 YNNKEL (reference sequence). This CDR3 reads CASSPTGDEKLFF. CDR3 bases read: TGTGCCAGCAGTCCGACGGGGGATGAAAAA.

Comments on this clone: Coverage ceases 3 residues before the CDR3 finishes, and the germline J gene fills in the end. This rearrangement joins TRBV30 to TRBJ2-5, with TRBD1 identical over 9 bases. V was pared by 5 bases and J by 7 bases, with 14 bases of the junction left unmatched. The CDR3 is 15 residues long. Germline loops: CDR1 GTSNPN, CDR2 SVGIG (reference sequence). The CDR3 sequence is CAWAPGQGGWRTQYF. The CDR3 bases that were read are TGTGCCTGGGCCCCGGGACAGGGAGGGTGGAGGACC.

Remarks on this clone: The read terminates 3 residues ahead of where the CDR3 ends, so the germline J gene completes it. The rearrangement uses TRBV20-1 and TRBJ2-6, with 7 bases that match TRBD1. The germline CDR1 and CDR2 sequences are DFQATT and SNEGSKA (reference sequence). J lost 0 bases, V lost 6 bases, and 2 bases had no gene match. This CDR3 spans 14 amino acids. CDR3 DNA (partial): TGCAGTGCGGGACAGAGCTCTGGGGCCAACGTC. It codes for CSAGQSSGANV. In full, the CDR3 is CSAGQSSGANVLTF.